The rows below give T cell receptor beta chains drawn from one sample of a study of technical replicates of blood from a few donors. Produced via immunoSEQ multiplex PCR; TCRdb's table is partial and in-frame only. This table holds 65,000 to 85,000 clones, approximately 93% found once. The source material was T cells isolated from PBMCs. These receptors originate from a human donor in good health. CDR3s include the opening cysteine and the closing phenylalanine or tryptophan.

V,CDR3
TRBV28,CASSFVDRGVYYGYTF
TRBV6-6,CASSYPRQGGEKLFF
TRBV19,CASSSPPWPEQYF
TRBV28,CASSETSASTDTQYF
TRBV6-1,CASRGDSQNYGYTF
TRBV30,CAWSNPGVEQFF
TRBV5-1,CASSSQEGIAYEQYF
TRBV28,CASSYDRELEVYEQYF
TRBV7-6,CASRPGQGDTGELFF
TRBV5-4,CASSLTSGRANEQFF
TRBV5-1,CASKGQDGREHEKLFF
TRBV19,CASSIVGTGSNTEAFF
TRBV5-1,CASSLEPGQGVNTEAFF
TRBV5-4,CASSPDPGQENIQYF
TRBV9,CASSVRTSGRAIPDTQYF
TRBV9,CASSTRTGLTGANVLTF
TRBV4-2,CASSQLLQGFSGANVLTF
TRBV2,CASRVIQGNQPQHF
TRBV11-3,CASSLGQVLNYGYTF
TRBV7-9,CASSPGTGQYEQYF
TRBV4-2,CASSQDSTGGFYEQYF
TRBV7-9,CASSQGLEKLFF
TRBV28,CASSFFGGSETQYF
TRBV27,CASTSGILTGELFF
TRBV5-6,CASSLWPGTSSYEQYF
TRBV29-1,CSVGGGLTNTGELFF
TRBV7-3,CASSPSGGWETQYF
TRBV6-5,CASSYVGGSLYGYTF
TRBV5-1,CASSPSGPYNEQFF
TRBV6-6,CASSLSGLLNTEAFF
TRBV28,CASSSPSDRQETQYF
TRBV6-5,CASTEPGTTEAFF
TRBV5-4,CASSWGGEQYF
TRBV5-1,CASSKQGQVSEQFF
TRBV6-4,CASNRVQRLCTGELFF
TRBV30,CAWGGGGGTEAFF
TRBV7-7,CASSPWTDSYEQYF
TRBV25-1,CASSEYTSGRHGYEQYF
TRBV5-1,CASSLEPGQFYNEQFF